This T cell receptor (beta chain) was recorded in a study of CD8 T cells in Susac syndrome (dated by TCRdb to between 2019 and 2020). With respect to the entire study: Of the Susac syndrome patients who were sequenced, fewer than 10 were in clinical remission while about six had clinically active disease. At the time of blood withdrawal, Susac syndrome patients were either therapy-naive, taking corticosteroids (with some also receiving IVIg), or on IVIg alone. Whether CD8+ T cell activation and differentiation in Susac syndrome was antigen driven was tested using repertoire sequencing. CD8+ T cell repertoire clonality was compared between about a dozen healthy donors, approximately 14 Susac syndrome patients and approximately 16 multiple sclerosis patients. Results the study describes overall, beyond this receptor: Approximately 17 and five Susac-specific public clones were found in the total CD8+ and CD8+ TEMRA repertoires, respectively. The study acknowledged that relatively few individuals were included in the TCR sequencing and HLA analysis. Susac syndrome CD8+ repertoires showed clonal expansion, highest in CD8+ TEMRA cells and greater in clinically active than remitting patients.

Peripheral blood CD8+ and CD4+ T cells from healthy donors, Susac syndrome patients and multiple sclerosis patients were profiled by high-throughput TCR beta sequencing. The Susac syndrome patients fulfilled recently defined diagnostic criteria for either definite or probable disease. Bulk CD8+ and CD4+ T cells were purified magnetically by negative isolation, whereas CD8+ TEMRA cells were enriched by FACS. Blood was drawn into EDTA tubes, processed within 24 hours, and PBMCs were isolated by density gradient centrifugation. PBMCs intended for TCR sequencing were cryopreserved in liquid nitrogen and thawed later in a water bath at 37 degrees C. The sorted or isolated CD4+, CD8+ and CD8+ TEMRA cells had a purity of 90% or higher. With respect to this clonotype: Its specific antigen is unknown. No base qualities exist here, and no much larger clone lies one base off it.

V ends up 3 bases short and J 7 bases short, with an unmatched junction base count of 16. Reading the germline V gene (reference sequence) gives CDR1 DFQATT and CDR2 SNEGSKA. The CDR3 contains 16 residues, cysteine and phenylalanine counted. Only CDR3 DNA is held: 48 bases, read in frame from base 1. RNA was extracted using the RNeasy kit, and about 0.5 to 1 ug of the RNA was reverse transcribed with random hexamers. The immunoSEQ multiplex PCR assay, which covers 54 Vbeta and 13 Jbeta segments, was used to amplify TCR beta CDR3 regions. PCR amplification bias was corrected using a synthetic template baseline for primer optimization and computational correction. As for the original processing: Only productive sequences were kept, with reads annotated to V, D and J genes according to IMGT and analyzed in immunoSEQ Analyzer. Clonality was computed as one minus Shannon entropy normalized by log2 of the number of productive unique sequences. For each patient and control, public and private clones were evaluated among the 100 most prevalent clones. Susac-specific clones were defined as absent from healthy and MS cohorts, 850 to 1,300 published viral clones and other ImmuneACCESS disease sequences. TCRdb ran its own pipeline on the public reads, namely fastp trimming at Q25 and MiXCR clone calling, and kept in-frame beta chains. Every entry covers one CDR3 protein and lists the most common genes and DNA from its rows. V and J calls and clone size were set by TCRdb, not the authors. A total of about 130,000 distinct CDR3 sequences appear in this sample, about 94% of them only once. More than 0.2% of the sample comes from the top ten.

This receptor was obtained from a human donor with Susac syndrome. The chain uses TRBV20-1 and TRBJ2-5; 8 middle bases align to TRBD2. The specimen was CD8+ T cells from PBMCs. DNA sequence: TGCAGTGCTAGGGCAGGTAGCGGGGTCTTTTCTTGGACCCAGTACTTC. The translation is CSARAGSGVFSWTQYF.